The next 7 T cell receptor beta chains were all read from a single sample in a study of blood T cell repertoires in COVID-19. Assay used: immunoSEQ multiplex PCR; TCRdb lists only in-frame clones, some missing. The table has approximately 200,000 clones, about 84% seen once. The sample taken for sequencing was PBMCs or T cells enriched from blood (not recorded which). These receptors came from a woman in her twenties or thirties who had recovered from COVID-19.

This chain links TRBV24-1 with TRBJ2-2; TRBD1 might be the D (5 bases). Deletions cut 1 base from V and 5 bases from J, with 13 bases between. The CDR3 sequence is 16 residues long. CDR1 KGHDR and CDR2 SFDVKD come from the germline V gene. The CDR3 loop is CATSDLPTATTGELFF. CDR3 coding DNA: TGTGCCACCAGTGATTTACCGACAGCCACAACCGGGGAGCTGTTTTTT.

The CDR3 sequence: CASSLAWRSGNTIYF. The CDR3 bases are TGTGCCAGCAGCTTAGCGTGGCGGTCTGGAAACACCATATATTTT. This rearrangement joins TRBV7-2 to TRBJ1-3; D is undetermined. Between the trimmed V and J ends, which lost 0 bases and 1 base, there was a span of 7 bases. The germline CDR1 and CDR2 sequences are SGHTA and FQGNSA. The CDR3 runs to 15 residues.

The rearrangement uses TRBV10-3 and TRBJ2-7; no firm D call. The CDR3 is made up of 14 amino acids. Trimming pared 6 bases from V and 3 bases from J, leaving 15 bases between. Germline CDR1 and CDR2: ENHRY and SYGVKD. CDR3 nucleotide sequence: TGTGCCATCAGCACCTCGGGTGGAGACTACGAGCAGTACTTC. It codes for CAISTSGGDYEQYF.

This clone has more than one count but fewer than ten. This chain uses TRBV27 with TRBJ2-1, with 10 bases that match TRBD2. CDR3 length: 16 residues. CDR1 and CDR2 (germline): MNHEY, SMNVEV (reference sequence). With V trimmed by 4 bases and J by 2 bases, 5 bases remained unmatched. The CDR3 sequence is CASSWDLAGAYNEQFF. CDR3 DNA sequence: TGTGCCAGCAGTTGGGACCTAGCGGGGGCCTACAATGAGCAGTTCTTC.

The chain employs TRBV28 and TRBJ2-1; D might be TRBD1 (6 bases). This CDR3 is 15 amino acids long. Trimming stripped 4 bases from V and 8 bases from J, with 18 bases between. The germline V gene has CDR1 MDHEN and CDR2 SYDVKM. The CDR3 here is CASSSSWGQGYEQFF. As DNA, the CDR3 is TGTGCCAGCAGTTCAAGCTGGGGGCAGGGCTATGAGCAGTTCTTC. Complete variable domain (other parts from reference TRBV28 and TRBJ2-1): DVKVTQSSRYLVKRTGEKVFLECVQDMDHENMFWYRQDPGLGLRLIYFSYDVKMKEKGDIPEGYSVSREKKERFSLILESASTNQTSMYLCASSSSWGQGYEQFFGPGTRLTVL.

The CDR3 protein is CASSLRTSAYYEQYF. CDR3 in DNA: TGCGCCAGCAGCTTGAGGACTAGCGCATACTACGAGCAGTACTTC. The chain is built from TRBV5-1 and TRBJ2-7; 9 positions match TRBD2. V lost 1 base, J lost 3 bases, and 5 bases stayed unmatched. CDR3 length: 15 residues. Germline CDR1 and CDR2: SGHRS and YFSETQ.

This chain links TRBV5-4 with TRBJ1-2, with 10 bases that match TRBD1. The ends lost 5 bases at V and 8 bases at J; junction bases unmatched: 9. The CDR3 extends over 14 amino acids. Germline V gene sequence: CDR1 SGHNT, CDR2 YYREEE (reference sequence). The CDR3 DNA sequence: TGTGCCAGCAGACCCGGGACAGGGGAGTACGGCTACACCTTC. As protein: CASRPGTGEYGYTF. Filled out from reference TRBV5-4 and TRBJ1-2, the complete variable domain reads ETGVTQSPTHLIKTRGQQVTLRCSSQSGHNTVSWYQQALGQGPQFIFQYYREEENGRGNFPPRFSGLQFPNYSSELNVNALELDDSALYLCASRPGTGEYGYTFGSGTRLTVV.